The next 16 T cell receptor beta chains were all read from a single sample in a study of CD8+CD57+ T cells in acquired aplastic anemia. Previously, flow cytometry had revealed CD8+CD57+ cell expansion in the patients chosen for sequencing. Genomic DNA constituted the template upon which TCR beta VDJ and CDR3 profiling was performed. Via MiXCR, TCRdb re-called the reads, giving one row per CDR3 protein. This sample yields under 200,000 distinct CDR3 sequences, of which about half are seen a single time; roughly 2.9% belongs to the top ten. The sample consisted of sorted CD4+, CD8+, or CD8+CD57+ T cells (not recorded which) from PBMCs. These receptors were taken from a human donor with aplastic anemia.

The chain carries TRBV2 and TRBJ1-2; the match to TRBD1 covers 7 bases. V was pared by 5 bases and J by 0 bases, with 6 bases of the junction left unmatched. Germline loops: CDR1 SNHLY, CDR2 FYNNEI. The CDR3 is 15 amino acids. CDR3 in DNA: TGTGCCAGCAGTACTGACAGGGCCTCTAACTATGGCTACACCTTC. Translating it yields CASSTDRASNYGYTF.

This clonotype was counted once. The V and J genes are TRBV2 and TRBJ1-5; 8 bases line up with TRBD1. V dropped 6 bases and J dropped 3; count of bases not matched to a gene: 7. This CDR3 is built from 15 residues. The germline CDR1 and CDR2 sequences are SNHLY and FYNNEI. CDR3 in amino acids: CASSVGQGDNQPQHF. CDR3 in DNA: TGTGCCAGCAGCGTCGGACAGGGTGACAATCAGCCCCAGCATTTT.

The rearrangement uses TRBV19 and TRBJ1-1, with unresolved D. V lost 5 bases, J lost 0 bases, and 13 bases lay in between. Per the germline V gene, CDR1 is LNHDA and CDR2 is SQIVND (reference sequence). This CDR3 contains 15 residues. The CDR3 DNA reads as TGTGCCAGTAGTGTAGGGCAGAACATGAACACTGAAGCTTTCTTT. Its translation is CASSVGQNMNTEAFF.

This clonotype was detected ten times or more. The V and J genes are TRBV28 and TRBJ1-6, with 8 bases lining up with TRBD1. Trimming removed 4 bases from V and 8 bases from J; junction bases left unmatched: 7. The CDR3 totals 15 residues. Germline loops: CDR1 MDHEN, CDR2 SYDVKM. The CDR3 coding sequence is TGTGCCAGCAGTTCCACGGGGACAGGTTATTCACCCCTCCACTTT. Amino acids: CASSSTGTGYSPLHF. Supplemented by reference TRBV28 and TRBJ1-6, the full variable domain reads DVKVTQSSRYLVKRTGEKVFLECVQDMDHENMFWYRQDPGLGLRLIYFSYDVKMKEKGDIPEGYSVSREKKERFSLILESASTNQTSMYLCASSSTGTGYSPLHFGNGTRLTVT.

This rearrangement joins TRBV2 to TRBJ2-1; possible D gene TRBD2, 6 bases. Germline CDR1 reads SNHLY; CDR2 reads FYNNEI. This CDR3 has 13 residues. Trimming cost V 6 bases and J 4 bases, with 10 bases left between them. CDR3 coding DNA: TGTGCCAGCAGCATGGGGGGTTACAATGAGCAGTTCTTC. Translated: CASSMGGYNEQFF.

This chain connects TRBV29-1 to TRBJ2-1; the D call may be TRBD1 or TRBD2 (6 bases each). CDR1 SQVTM and CDR2 ANQGSEA come from the germline V gene. The CDR3 contains 13 residues. Here the CDR3 DNA reads TGCACCGGTAGGGGGGACTCCTACAATGAGCAGTTCTTC. This sequence encodes CTGRGDSYNEQFF.

V and J are TRBV20-1 and TRBJ2-7; 10 positions agree with TRBD1. V shed 6 bases and J 5 bases; nucleotides not matched to a gene: 7. The CDR3 runs 13 residues. Germline values: CDR1 DFQATT, CDR2 SNEGSKA (reference sequence). The CDR3 nucleotides read TGCAGTGCCCCGGGGACAGGGGTAAACGAGCAGTACTTC. This sequence encodes CSAPGTGVNEQYF.

In the case of this clonotype: A read error may produce the germline difference seen at one junction end. V and J are TRBV2 and TRBJ2-5; no clear D gene. In germline, CDR1 is SNHLY, CDR2 FYNNEI. The CDR3 length is 15 residues. The DNA for the CDR3 is TGCGCCAGCAGCCAAGATCGGACGGTGGTGGAGACCCAGTACTTC. It is translated as CASSQDRTVVETQYF.

The chain carries TRBV19 and TRBJ2-1; TRBD1 might be the D (6 bases). With 6 bases removed from V and 6 bases from J, the gap between germline ends came to 12 bases. The CDR3 is 13 amino acids. Germline V gives CDR1 LNHDA, CDR2 SQIVND (reference sequence). The CDR3: CASSGTQGNEQFF. The CDR3 nucleotides read TGTGCCAGTAGCGGAACACAGGGCAATGAGCAGTTCTTC.

Relative to its sample, this clonotype is medium-sized. The chain's CDR3 is CATSRGGAQSAYEQYF. CDR3 in DNA: TGTGCCACCAGCAGAGGAGGGGCGCAATCGGCCTACGAGCAGTACTTC. The chain combines TRBV15 with TRBJ2-7, with D perhaps TRBD1 or TRBD2 (5 bases each). Germline assignment: CDR1 LNHNV and CDR2 YYDKDF (reference sequence). Between the trimmed V and J ends, which lost 1 base and 2 bases, there was a span of 15 bases. The CDR3 has 16 amino acids.

This clonotype was detected many times. J is TRBJ1-4 and V is TRBV19; no definite D call. Germline assignment: CDR1 LNHDA and CDR2 SQIVND (reference sequence). There are 14 residues in the CDR3. Trimming took 3 bases from V and 6 from J, leaving 11 bases between them. The CDR3 region has the DNA TGTGCCAGTAGTATGAGGGCAGTGGATGAAAAACTGTTTTTT. Translating it yields CASSMRAVDEKLFF.

V and J are TRBV25-1 and TRBJ1-3; the match to TRBD1 covers 9 bases. J was trimmed by 9 bases and V by 2 bases; bases with no gene match: 5. The length of the CDR3 is 14 residues. Looked up from germline, CDR1 is MGHDK and CDR2 is SYGVNS. The CDR3 here is CASSETGQGPTIYF. CDR3 nucleotides: TGTGCCAGCAGTGAAACGGGACAGGGACCCACCATATATTTT.

The sample holds many counts of this clonotype. The chain uses TRBV10-3 and TRBJ2-2; D may match TRBD1 or TRBD2 (6 bases each). The V gene's germline CDR1 is ENHRY and CDR2 SYGVKD. V lost 1 base, J lost 1 base, and 10 bases lay in between. This CDR3 contains 16 residues. CDR3: CAISEWGAQNTGELFF. Written as DNA, the CDR3 is TGTGCCATCAGTGAGTGGGGGGCACAGAACACCGGGGAGCTGTTTTTT.

The chain has TRBV4-2 and TRBJ2-1, with D perhaps matching TRBD1 (6 bases). V shed 6 bases and J shed 11 bases, with 20 bases lying between them. The CDR3 totals 14 residues. Germline CDR1 reads LGHNA; CDR2 reads YNFKEQ. The DNA for the CDR3 is TGTGCCAGCAGAGCTAGCCAGGGGAACACGCAGCAGTTCTTC. Protein sequence: CASRASQGNTQQFF.

There are a few counts of this clonotype. One base away lies a much larger clone, so this may be a sequencing read error. This chain connects TRBV5-4 to TRBJ2-3; D is undetermined. The CDR3 sequence is 14 residues long. Germline values: CDR1 SGHNT, CDR2 YYREEE (reference sequence). The CDR3 sequence is CASSLEGSTDAQYF. The CDR3 DNA reads as TGTGCCAGCAGCTTGGAAGGCTCTACAGATGCGCAGTATTTT.

Comments on this clonotype: A read error may be the cause here, since a much bigger clone is one base away. The rearrangement uses TRBV12-3 or TRBV12-4 and TRBJ2-1, with D possibly being TRBD2 (5 bases). The CDR3 loop spans 18 amino acids. CDR3: CASSVDLAAQSSYNEQLF. Written as DNA, the CDR3 is TGTGCCAGCAGCGTCGATCTAGCAGCCCAGAGCTCCTACAATGAGCAGCTCTTC.